These 10 T cell receptor beta chains originate from one sample sequenced in a study of blood T cell repertoires in COVID-19. Assay: immunoSEQ multiplex PCR; the TCRdb copy retains only in-frame clones and omits some. Of almost 25,000 clones listed, roughly 77% are singletons. Sequencing used peripheral blood. The source is a woman between 70 and 85 years old with COVID-19, enrolled during active disease.

This rearrangement joins TRBV18 to TRBJ1-5; 9 nucleotides line up with TRBD1. V trimming: 2 bases; J trimming: 7 bases; junction bases outside the gene matches: 6. CDR1 is KGHSH and CDR2 is LQKENI in the germline V gene. The CDR3 runs to 15 residues. CDR3: CASSPGTGSEQPQHF. For the CDR3, the DNA is TGTGCCAGCTCACCAGGGACAGGGTCGGAGCAGCCCCAGCATTTT.

V gene TRBV3-1 (or the pseudogene TRBV3-2) combines with J gene TRBJ1-2, with TRBD1 matching over 7 bases. The CDR3 consists of 15 residues. After removal of 1 base from V and 3 bases from J, the junction contained 5 bases not matched to a gene. The V gene's germline CDR1 is LGHDT and CDR2 YNNKEL (reference sequence). CDR3 sequence reads: CASSQVRGRHYGYTF. CDR3 coding DNA: TGTGCCAGCAGCCAAGTAAGGGGGCGCCACTATGGCTACACCTTC.

The V and J genes are TRBV5-1 and TRBJ2-3; no clear D gene. This CDR3 comprises 14 residues. Per germline, CDR1 SGHRS and CDR2 YFSETQ. Trimming removed 2 bases at V and 0 bases at J, with 7 bases between. In DNA, the CDR3 is TGCGCCAGCAGCTTCCAGACTAGCACAGATACGCAGTATTTT. Translated: CASSFQTSTDTQYF.

V and J are TRBV5-5 and TRBJ2-3; D may be TRBD1 (7 bases). The CDR3 sequence is 15 residues long. V was shortened by 0 bases and J by 3 bases, with 11 bases between the two germline ends. Per the germline V gene, CDR1 is SGHKS and CDR2 is YYEKEE (reference sequence). CDR3 bases: TGTGCCAGCAGCTTGGGGCAGGGGGGAACAGATACGCAGTATTTT. This encodes CASSLGQGGTDTQYF.

This clone was seen a handful of times. The rearrangement links TRBV25-1 to TRBJ1-1, with D tentatively TRBD1 (6 bases). CDR1 is MGHDK, CDR2 SYGVNS, per germline. Deletions cut 2 bases from V and 0 bases from J, with 10 bases between. This CDR3 comprises 15 residues. CDR3 loop: CASSERDNLNTEAFF. CDR3 coding DNA: TGTGCCAGCAGTGAACGGGACAACCTGAACACTGAAGCTTTCTTT.

The chain has TRBV4-2 and TRBJ2-1; 10 bases align to TRBD2. This CDR3 region has 17 residues. The germline gives CDR1 LGHNA, CDR2 YNFKEQ. V lost 1 base, J lost 8 bases, and 11 bases stayed unmatched. The CDR3: CASSQARRLAGVYEQFF. In nucleotides, the CDR3 is TGTGCCAGCAGCCAAGCTCGTCGTCTAGCGGGAGTCTATGAGCAGTTCTTC.

This chain joins TRBV9 and TRBJ2-1, with TRBD2 matching 10 bases. CDR3 size: 17 residues. V gave up 4 bases and J gave up 6 bases; unmatched junction bases: 13. Germline V CDR1 and CDR2: SGDLS, YYNGEE. The CDR3 nucleotides read TGTGCCAGCAGCCCCACGGTGGGGGGGACTAGCGTCAATGAGCAGTTCTTC. It specifies CASSPTVGGTSVNEQFF.

This chain joins TRBV21-1 and TRBJ1-5; no check of the table's D call, TRBD1, against the DNA was made. TRBV21-1 is labeled a pseudogene. There are 18 residues in the CDR3. CDR3 DNA sequence: TGTGCCAGCAGCCCCAGGACAGGGTCAAGATGGGGCAATCAGCCCCAGCATTTT. It specifies CASSPRTGSRWGNQPQHF.

The gene calls are TRBV5-1 and TRBJ1-6, with D unclear. V lost 2 bases to trimming and J lost 7 bases, with 4 bases between them. The CDR3 contains 12 residues. CDR1 is SGHRS and CDR2 is YFSETQ in the germline V gene. The CDR3 DNA follows: TGCGCCAGCAGCTTTGAGAATTCACCCCTCCACTTT. It encodes CASSFENSPLHF.

CDR3 sequence: CASSDTGGTEAFF. The DNA of the CDR3 is TGTGCCAGCAGCGACACAGGGGGCACTGAAGCTTTCTTT. The chain is built from TRBV7-9 and TRBJ1-1; 8 bases agree with TRBD1. Trimming at V came to 5 bases and at J to 4 bases, leaving 3 bases not matched to a gene. This CDR3 comprises 13 residues. Germline CDR1 is SEHNR and CDR2 is FQNEAQ (reference sequence).